Listed here are 5 T cell receptor beta chains from one sample, sequenced in a study of control samples from healthy donors and cancer patients. Only in-frame clones appear in the TCRdb table, and some are missing; sequencing was by immunoSEQ multiplex PCR. Of 150,000 to 200,000 clones in the sample, 90% to 95% were seen once. The sequenced sample was blood. Receptor source: a woman between 25 and 40 years old in good health.

In its sample, this clone is medium-sized. The gene calls are TRBV9 and TRBJ1-2; D is ambiguous. V lost 0 bases to trimming and J lost 4 bases, with 10 bases between them. CDR1 and CDR2 from the germline V gene are SGDLS and YYNGEE. There are 14 residues in the CDR3. The CDR3: CASSVEQSLYGYTF. CDR3 coding DNA: TGTGCCAGCAGCGTAGAACAGTCCCTCTATGGCTACACCTTC.

This chain joins TRBV6-5 and TRBJ1-3; 7 nucleotides line up with TRBD1. Germline V gene lookup returns CDR1 MNHEY and CDR2 SVGAGI. V trimming: 4 bases; J trimming: 0 bases; junction bases outside the gene matches: 3. The CDR3 length is 15 residues. CDR3 in DNA: TGTGCCAGCAGTTCCGACAGGGCCTCTGGAAACACCATATATTTT. As protein: CASSSDRASGNTIYF.

The chain carries TRBV28 and TRBJ1-3; perhaps TRBD1 as D (5 bases). The V and J ends lost 3 bases and 0 bases respectively, with 15 bases between them. This CDR3 is built from 17 residues. CDR1 and CDR2 from the germline V gene are MDHEN and SYDVKM. CDR3 DNA: TGTGCCAGCAGTTTGTATAGGGGACGGACCTCTGGAAACACCATATATTTT. Protein: CASSLYRGRTSGNTIYF.

Here the CDR3 reads CASSETPPRGSYEQYF. DNA of the CDR3: TGCGCCAGCAGTGAGACCCCCCCCAGGGGCTCCTACGAGCAGTACTTC. The genes are TRBV10-2 and TRBJ2-7; the D gene is possibly TRBD1 (6 bases). V lost 2 bases, J lost 0 bases, and 14 bases lay in between. This CDR3 spans 16 amino acids. Per germline, CDR1 WSHSY and CDR2 SAAADI.

The CDR3 protein is CASSPGQGADYGYTF. The CDR3 DNA sequence: TGTGCCAGCAGCCCTGGACAGGGGGCCGACTATGGCTACACCTTC. The V and J genes are TRBV5-5 and TRBJ1-2; 11 positions agree with TRBD1. The V gene end was trimmed by 4 bases and the J gene end by 3 bases; junction bases not matched to a gene: 5. The CDR3 has 15 residues. CDR1 and CDR2 (germline): SGHKS, YYEKEE (reference sequence).